A single sample is the source of the 23 T cell receptor beta chains below, sequenced in a study of tumor and adjacent non-tumor tissue in lung cancer. A modified ARM-PCR protocol with three rounds of nested PCR amplified TCRbeta. Using its own MiXCR run on the multiplex PCR reads, TCRdb lists one record per CDR3 protein. The repertoire holds 100,000 or so distinct CDR3 sequences, with 50% to 70% as singletons. This sample's RNA came from whole unsorted tissue. The normal lung tissue was taken more than 3 cm from the tumor edge. Input material: distant non-tumor lung tissue. Receptors originate from a man aged 25 to 40 with non-small cell lung cancer.

As to this clonotype: Lacking the conserved final phenylalanine or tryptophan, this CDR3 likely reflects a read error. This chain joins TRBV5-5 and TRBJ2-3; 9 nucleotides match TRBD1. Germline loops: CDR1 SGHKS, CDR2 YYEKEE (reference sequence). The CDR3 totals 14 residues. The CDR3, as DNA: TGTGTCAGCAGCACGGGACAGGGTACAGATACGCAGTATCTT. Translating gives CVSSTGQGTDTQYL.

Comment on this clonotype: The final CDR3 position lacks the conserved phenylalanine or tryptophan, pointing to a likely read error. The DNA of the CDR3 is TGCAATGGGAGACTAGCGGGAGCAAGGGAACAGTACTTA. It encodes CNGRLAGAREQYL. The V gene is TRBV20-1, the J gene TRBJ2-7; 12 bases match TRBD2. Germline loops: CDR1 DFQATT, CDR2 SNEGSKA (reference sequence). There are 13 residues in the CDR3.

This clonotype was seen ten or more times. This rearrangement joins TRBV13 to TRBJ1-4; D gene unclear. Trimming took off 5 bases at V and 2 bases at J, with 9 bases between the two ends. This CDR3 contains 14 residues. Germline V gene data show CDR1 as PRHDT and CDR2 as FYEKMQ (reference sequence). Written as DNA, the CDR3 is TGTGCCAGCAGCCCAGAGGGCACTAATGAAAAACTGTTTTTT. This sequence encodes CASSPEGTNEKLFF.

Points on this clonotype: The CDR3 ends on some other residue instead of the conserved phenylalanine or tryptophan, so this is likely a read error. This chain links TRBV4-1 with TRBJ2-5; perhaps TRBD2 as D (5 bases). The CDR3 runs to 15 residues. V lost 0 bases, J lost 3 bases, and 11 bases lay in between. Per germline, CDR1 MGHRA and CDR2 YSYEKL. The CDR3 reads CASSQERDEEETQYL. CDR3 DNA: TGCGCCAGCAGCCAAGAACGGGATGAGGAAGAGACCCAGTACCTT.

In regard to this clonotype: Possible read error: a much larger clone is one base away. The rearrangement links TRBV29-1 to TRBJ1-1, with D uncertain. CDR1 is SQVTM and CDR2 is ANQGSEA in the germline V gene. The CDR3 sequence is 11 residues long. CDR3 sequence reads: CSVETYTEPFF. The DNA for the CDR3 is TGCAGCGTTGAAACTTACACTGAACCTTTCTTT.

This clonotype was recorded once. One junction end disagrees with the germline gene, perhaps due to a read error. This chain uses TRBV7-9 with TRBJ1-4; D might be TRBD1 (6 bases). Germline CDR1 SEHNR, CDR2 FQNEAQ (reference sequence). The CDR3 is 14 residues long. CDR3 bases: TGTGCCAGCAGCCCGAGTGGACAGCCCCAAAAACCGTTTTTT. This codes for CASSPSGQPQKPFF.

Comment on this clonotype: A read error may account for a junction end that differs from germline. V and J are TRBV20-1 and TRBJ2-1; tentatively, D is TRBD2 (5 bases). From germline, CDR1 is DFQATT and CDR2 SNEGSKA (reference sequence). The CDR3 covers 13 residues. The CDR3 DNA is TGCAGTGCCGCCGGGAATGTAAACAATGAACAGTTCTTC. Amino acids: CSAAGNVNNEQFF.

For this clonotype: One junction end disagrees with the germline gene, perhaps due to a read error. The chain employs TRBV29-1 and TRBJ1-1, with D perhaps TRBD1 (5 bases). This CDR3 has 13 amino acids. Per germline, CDR1 SQVTM and CDR2 ANQGSEA. CDR3 loop: CSVEGTPNTEALF. For the CDR3, the DNA is TGCAGCGTCGAAGGGACTCCGAACACTGAAGCTCTCTTT.

This clonotype was counted a single time. One junction end does not reproduce the germline sequence, and a read error may be involved. CDR3 protein: CVSSEEVNTIYF. In DNA form, the CDR3 reads TGTGTCAGCAGTGAAGAGGTAAACACCATATATTTT. This sequence joins TRBV6-1 and TRBJ1-3, with D unresolved. The CDR3 is 12 amino acids. In germline, CDR1 is MNHNS, CDR2 SASEGT.

As concerns this clonotype: An end of the junction does not agree with germline; a read error may underlie this. The genes are TRBV11-2 and TRBJ2-2; perhaps TRBD2 as D (6 bases). Germline CDR1 is SGHAT and CDR2 is FQNNGV. The CDR3 runs to 16 residues. CDR3 loop: CASTPWGETPTAELFF. The CDR3 DNA follows: TGTGCCAGCACGCCCTGGGGGGAGACGCCCACCGCGGAGCTGTTTTTT.

The V call is TRBV11-2, the J call TRBJ2-2; 9 nucleotides line up with TRBD2. This CDR3 region has 14 residues. With 3 bases clipped from V and 7 bases from J, the junction kept 3 bases outside the gene matches. Germline V lookup: CDR1 SGHAT, CDR2 FQNNGV. DNA for the CDR3: TGTGCCAGCAGCTTTCTAGCGGGAATCGGGGAGCTGTTTTTT. Protein sequence: CASSFLAGIGELFF.

Worth noting for this clonotype: A read error may explain this, as a much larger clone is one base away. This rearrangement joins TRBV20-1 to TRBJ2-6; tentatively, D is TRBD1 or TRBD2 (5 bases each). This CDR3 is built from 15 residues. Germline CDR1 and CDR2: DFQATT and SNEGSKA (reference sequence). CDR3 loop: CSARAGAVGAIVLTF. The CDR3 region has the DNA TGCAGTGCTAGAGCTGGGGCCGTCGGGGCCATCGTCCTGACTTTC.

To note about this clonotype: A much more abundant neighbour one base away suggests this may be a read error. The chain carries TRBV20-1 and TRBJ1-1; D unclear. Germline-derived CDR1 and CDR2 are DFQATT and SNEGSKA (reference sequence). The CDR3 runs to 12 residues. CDR3 sequence reads: CSASYWNTETFF. CDR3 coding DNA: TGCAGTGCTAGTTACTGGAACACTGAAACTTTCTTT.

Regarding this clonotype: One end of the junction does not line up with germline, which may come from a read error. This chain connects TRBV20-1 to TRBJ2-3; maybe TRBD2 (5 bases). The CDR3 consists of 12 residues. The germline CDR1 and CDR2 sequences are DFQATT and SNEGSKA (reference sequence). The CDR3 here is CSALPSTDTQYF. The DNA of the CDR3 is TGCAGTGCCCTCCCTAGCACAGACACGCAGTATTTT.

About this clonotype itself: Since no conserved phenylalanine or tryptophan closes the CDR3, a read error is the likely cause. No DNA is shown, since the ends of the CDR3 on it are uncertain; the CDR3 is the one TCRdb lists. V usage is TRBV20-1 and J usage is TRBJ1-1; TRBD1, the table's D call, lacks a check against the DNA. The CDR3 spans 15 residues, counting both ends. Germline lookup yields CDR1 DFQATT and CDR2 SNEGSKA (reference sequence). CDR3 sequence reads: CSARRGGLMNTEAFY.

Worth noting for this clonotype: Its ends do not fully match the called genes, so a read error is possible. The V and J genes are TRBV12-5 and TRBJ2-1; 7 bases map to TRBD2. Germline CDR1 reads LGHNT; CDR2 reads FRNRAP. The CDR3 length is 15 residues. The CDR3 reads CVSGFSGRAENEQFF. CDR3 nucleotide sequence: TGTGTTAGTGGTTTTAGTGGGAGGGCCGAAAATGAGCAGTTCTTC.

The CDR3, as DNA: TGTGCCAGCAGTTATGCCCCCTCTGGCAGGGGCACTGAGCAGTTCTTC. Translating it yields CASSYAPSGRGTEQFF. This chain connects TRBV12-3 or TRBV12-4 to TRBJ2-1; D possibly corresponds to TRBD1 (6 bases). The CDR3 sequence is 16 residues long. Trimming took 4 bases from V and 9 from J, leaving 22 bases between them.

Comments on this clonotype: Possible read error: a much larger clone is one base away. The chain employs TRBV10-3 and TRBJ2-2, with unresolved D. CDR3 length: 12 amino acids. From germline, CDR1 is ENHRY and CDR2 SYGVKD. The CDR3 loop is CAIKWPTEELFF. The CDR3 bases are TGTGCCATCAAGTGGCCCACCGAGGAGCTGTTTTTT.

This clonotype was recorded only once. The chain couples TRBV10-3 to TRBJ1-2; D is possibly TRBD1 (6 bases). Germline V gene sequence: CDR1 ENHRY, CDR2 SYGVKD. The CDR3 length is 13 residues. Trimming shortened V by 9 bases and J by 4 bases, and 15 bases separated the two germline ends. The CDR3 loop is CAMSAGAGYGYTF. For the CDR3, the DNA is TGTGCCATGTCGGCAGGGGCAGGCTATGGCTACACCTTC.

For this clonotype: This may be a read error, as it is one base from a much larger clone. This chain uses TRBV4-1 with TRBJ1-1; D perhaps matches TRBD1 (5 bases). The germline V gene encodes CDR1 MGHRA and CDR2 YSYEKL. This CDR3 spans 13 amino acids. CDR3 DNA: TGCGCCAGCAACCAAGTAAAAGGGGCTGAAGCTTTCTTT. Its translation: CASNQVKGAEAFF.

Points on this clonotype: The CDR3 ends on some other residue instead of the conserved phenylalanine or tryptophan, so this is likely a read error. The chain couples TRBV4-1 to TRBJ2-7; TRBD1 might be the D (8 bases). The CDR3 runs 17 residues. In germline, CDR1 is MGHRA, CDR2 YSYEKL. The CDR3 DNA reads as TGCGCCAGCAGCCCTTTATACAGGACAGGGAGGGTCTACAAGCAGTACTCC. Translated: CASSPLYRTGRVYKQYS.

A word on this clonotype: A read error may explain this, as a much larger clone is one base away. The rearrangement uses TRBV12-3 or TRBV12-4 and TRBJ1-5; TRBD1 is a possible D gene (5 bases). The CDR3 sequence is 14 residues long. V lost 5 bases, J lost 0 bases, and 8 bases lay in between. Written as DNA, the CDR3 is TGTGCCAGCAGTCCAGGGATTAGCAATCAGCCCCAGCATTTT. Encoded protein: CASSPGISNQPQHF.

Details on this clonotype: Possible read error: a much larger clone is one base away. V and J are TRBV5-5 and TRBJ2-2, with D perhaps matching TRBD2 (6 bases). Germline values: CDR1 SGHKS, CDR2 YYEKEE (reference sequence). The CDR3 contains 15 residues. The CDR3 nucleotides are TGTGCCATCAGCTTAGCGGACGTGAACACCGGGGAGCTGTTTTTT. It yields the protein CAISLADVNTGELFF.